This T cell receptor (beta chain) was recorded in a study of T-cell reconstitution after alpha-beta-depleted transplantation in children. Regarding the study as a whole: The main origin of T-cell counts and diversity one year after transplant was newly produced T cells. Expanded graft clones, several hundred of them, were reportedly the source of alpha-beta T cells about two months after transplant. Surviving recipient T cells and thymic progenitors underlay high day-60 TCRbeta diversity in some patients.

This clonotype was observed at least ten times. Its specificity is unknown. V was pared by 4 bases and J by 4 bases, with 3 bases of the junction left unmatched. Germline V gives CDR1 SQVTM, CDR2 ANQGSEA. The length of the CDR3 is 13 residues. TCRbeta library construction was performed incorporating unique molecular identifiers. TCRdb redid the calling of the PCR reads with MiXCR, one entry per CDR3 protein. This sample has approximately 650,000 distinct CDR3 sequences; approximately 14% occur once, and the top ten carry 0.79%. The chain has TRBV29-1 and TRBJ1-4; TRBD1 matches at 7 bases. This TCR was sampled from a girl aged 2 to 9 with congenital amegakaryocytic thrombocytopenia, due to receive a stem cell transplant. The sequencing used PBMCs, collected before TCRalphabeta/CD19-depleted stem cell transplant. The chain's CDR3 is CSVAGTVNEKLFF. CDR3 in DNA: TGCAGCGTTGCCGGGACAGTTAATGAAAAACTGTTTTTT.